This T cell receptor beta chain was profiled in a study of blood T cell repertoires in COVID-19. Seattle patient enrollment occurred during active infection, with longitudinal follow-up thereafter. Profiled with immunoSEQ multiplex PCR; TCRdb holds only in-frame clones, not every one. In the table there are hundreds of thousands of clones, about 87% of which are singletons. The sequence was obtained from a woman aged 55 to 70 with COVID-19, enrolled during active disease. The specimen sequenced was peripheral blood.

CDR3 bases: TGTGCCAGCAGCGATGCGGGTACTGAAGCTTTCTTT. Residues: CASSDAGTEAFF. V usage is TRBV28 and J usage is TRBJ1-1; D not certain. V lost 6 bases and J lost 5, with 10 bases in between. The CDR3 runs 12 residues. The germline gives CDR1 MDHEN, CDR2 SYDVKM.